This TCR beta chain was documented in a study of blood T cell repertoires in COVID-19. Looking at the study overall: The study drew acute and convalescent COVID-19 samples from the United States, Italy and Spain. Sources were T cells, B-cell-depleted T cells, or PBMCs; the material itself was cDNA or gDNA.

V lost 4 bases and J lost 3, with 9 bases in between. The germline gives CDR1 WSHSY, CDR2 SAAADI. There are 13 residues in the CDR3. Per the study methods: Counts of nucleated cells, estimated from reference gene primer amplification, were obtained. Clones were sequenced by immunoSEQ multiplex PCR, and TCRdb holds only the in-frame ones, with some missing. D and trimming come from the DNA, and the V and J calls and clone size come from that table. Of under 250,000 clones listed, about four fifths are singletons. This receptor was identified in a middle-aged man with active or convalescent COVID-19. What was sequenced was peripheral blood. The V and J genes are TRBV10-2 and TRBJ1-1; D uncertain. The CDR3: CASSADSHTEAFF. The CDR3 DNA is TGCGCCAGCAGTGCTGATAGTCACACTGAAGCTTTCTTT.